Below, 14 T cell receptor beta chains from the same sample are listed, as sequenced in a study of blood T cell repertoires in COVID-19 (TCRdb year 2020). Libraries were constructed by the immunoSEQ multiplex PCR assay. Sourced from immuneACCESS, this table was stored by TCRdb with only in-frame sequences that have V and J called. A share of the clones is absent; for the studies checked, an unresolved V gene accounts for under half, and the remainder has no known explanation. This sample gives 300,000 to 350,000 clones in total; approximately 91% of them show up just once. Of the sample, roughly 6.6% is held by the ten largest clones. Sequenced: peripheral blood. These TCRs come from a woman between 65 and 79 years old with COVID-19, enrolled during active disease.

The chain recombines TRBV3-1 (or the pseudogene TRBV3-2) with TRBJ2-7; 8 positions agree with TRBD2. The V segment lost 2 bases and the J segment 2 bases; nucleotides outside the gene matches: 23. Germline V CDR1 and CDR2: LGHDT, YNNKEL (reference sequence). The CDR3 is made up of 21 amino acids. CDR3 nucleotide sequence: TGTGCCAGCAGCCAAAAGTATATCAAAGGAGTACTAGCGGCTACTCCCTACGAGCAGTACTTC. Protein sequence: CASSQKYIKGVLAATPYEQYF.

The rearrangement uses TRBV2 and TRBJ1-1, with D uncertain. The CDR3 consists of 13 residues. The V gene lost 10 bases and the J gene lost 0 bases, with 12 bases spanning the gap. Germline V gene data show CDR1 as SNHLY and CDR2 as FYNNEI. For the CDR3, the DNA is TGTGCCATCACACGGGGAATGAACACTGAAGCTTTCTTT. Protein product: CAITRGMNTEAFF.

This chain connects TRBV10-2 to TRBJ1-1, with D hard to call. CDR1 is WSHSY and CDR2 is SAAADI in the germline V gene. Deletions cut 0 bases from V and 1 base from J, with 9 bases between. The CDR3 spans 15 residues. In DNA form, the CDR3 reads TGCGCCAGCAGTGAGTCGGATTGGAGGAACACTGAAGCTTTCTTT. Residues: CASSESDWRNTEAFF.

The rearrangement links TRBV4-1 to TRBJ1-5; D might be TRBD1 (5 bases). CDR3 length: 14 residues. The V end was cut by 4 bases, the J end by 0 bases, with 7 bases between. The germline gives CDR1 MGHRA, CDR2 YSYEKL. The DNA of the CDR3 is TGCGCCAGCAGCCTACAGGATAGCAATCAGCCCCAGCATTTT. Protein product: CASSLQDSNQPQHF.

This clone was seen a few times. The gene calls are TRBV12-5 and TRBJ2-5, with TRBD1 matching 8 bases. The germline CDR1 and CDR2 sequences are LGHNT and FRNRAP. J gave up 5 bases and V 1 base, and 6 bases lay outside the gene matches. The CDR3 sequence is 15 residues long. The CDR3 reads CASGLGDRSDETQYF. The CDR3 nucleotides are TGTGCTAGTGGTTTGGGGGACAGGTCGGATGAGACCCAGTACTTC. The entire variable domain, with the rest obtained from reference TRBV12-5 and TRBJ2-5, is as follows: DARVTQTPRHKVTEMGQEVTMRCQPILGHNTVFWYRQTMMQGLELLAYFRNRAPLDDSGMPKDRFSAEMPDATLATLKIQPSEPRDSAVYFCASGLGDRSDETQYFGPGTRLLVL.

This rearrangement joins TRBV5-1 to TRBJ2-5, with TRBD1 identical over 7 bases. This CDR3 spans 15 amino acids. Germline V gives CDR1 SGHRS, CDR2 YFSETQ. After removal of 2 bases from V and 4 bases from J, the junction contained 8 bases not matched to a gene. CDR3 sequence reads: CASSLATGKGETQYF. The CDR3 DNA reads TGCGCCAGCAGCTTAGCGACAGGGAAGGGAGAGACCCAGTACTTC.

The rearrangement uses TRBV18 and TRBJ2-3; 8 bases map to TRBD2. Per the germline V gene, CDR1 is KGHSH and CDR2 is LQKENI. The CDR3 consists of 17 residues. The junction had 9 bases not matched to a gene; V was cut back by 3 bases and J by 1 base. The CDR3 is CASSPPGRVPRTDTQYF. The CDR3 coding sequence is TGTGCCAGCTCACCCCCCGGGAGGGTCCCCCGCACAGATACGCAGTATTTT.

This clone was recorded only once. The chain uses TRBV29-1 and TRBJ1-1; 10 nucleotides agree with TRBD1. This CDR3 has 12 residues. With V trimmed by 7 bases and J by 5 bases, 4 bases remained unmatched. Germline lookup yields CDR1 SQVTM and CDR2 ANQGSEA. The CDR3 nucleotides read TGCAGCGCCGGACAGGGGGAAACTGAAGCTTTCTTT. It codes for CSAGQGETEAFF.

CDR3 in DNA: TGTGCCAGCAGTCCTGGAACAGGGACGGAGAGAGATACGCAGTATTTT. It codes for CASSPGTGTERDTQYF. V usage is TRBV28 and J usage is TRBJ2-3; a possible D gene is TRBD1 (6 bases). The V gene lost 5 bases and the J gene lost 5 bases, with 20 bases spanning the gap. This CDR3 contains 16 residues. CDR1 is MDHEN and CDR2 is SYDVKM in the germline V gene.

This clone has a handful of counts. The genes are TRBV6-1 and TRBJ2-7, with D perhaps TRBD1 (5 bases). CDR3 length: 13 amino acids. Trimming took 2 bases from V and 1 from J, leaving 6 bases between them. Germline-derived CDR1 and CDR2 are MNHNS and SASEGT. The CDR3 reads CASSEQGSYEQYF. The CDR3 nucleotides read TGTGCCAGCAGTGAACAGGGTTCCTACGAGCAGTACTTC.

The rearrangement joins TRBV6-5 to TRBJ1-6; D unresolved. Per the germline V gene, CDR1 is MNHEY and CDR2 is SVGAGI. This CDR3 spans 12 amino acids. V was shortened by 10 bases and J by 7 bases, with 11 bases between the two germline ends. In DNA, the CDR3 is TGTGCCATCAATACGGGGAATTCACCCCTCCACTTT. Translated: CAINTGNSPLHF.

The chain recombines TRBV5-1 with TRBJ2-5, with 9 bases identical to TRBD1. CDR3 size: 15 residues. Germline lookup yields CDR1 SGHRS and CDR2 YFSETQ. V was clipped by 6 bases and J by 4 bases; unmatched bases: 10. CDR3 region: CASTGQGIGGETQYF. The DNA for the CDR3 is TGCGCCAGCACGGGACAGGGTATTGGTGGAGAGACCCAGTACTTC.

In the case of this clone: Other DNA sequences in the sample encode the same CDR3. V and J are TRBV27 and TRBJ2-1; 7 positions match TRBD2. This CDR3 spans 13 amino acids. Trimming at V came to 8 bases and at J to 4 bases, leaving 5 bases not matched to a gene. Germline loops: CDR1 MNHEY, CDR2 SMNVEV (reference sequence). The CDR3 sequence is CASSLGGYNEQFF. The DNA of the CDR3 is TGTGCCAGCTCCCTGGGGGGGTACAATGAGCAGTTCTTC.

Concerning this clone itself: Additional DNA sequences in this sample encode the identical CDR3. This sequence joins TRBV28 and TRBJ1-5; D uncertain. The CDR3 runs to 12 residues. Germline V gene lookup returns CDR1 MDHEN and CDR2 SYDVKM. V lost 4 bases and J 4 bases, leaving 5 bases between the germline ends. The CDR3 DNA is TGTGCCAGCAGTTCGGGAAATCAGCCCCAGCATTTT. It encodes CASSSGNQPQHF.